Sequencing of this T cell receptor beta chain was carried out in a study of CD8 T cells in ankylosing spondylitis listed by TCRdb under 2017. The study in broad terms: T cell receptor beta repertoires were profiled in healthy donors and ankylosing spondylitis patients so that disease-linked TCR variants could be found. Peripheral blood samples were taken, and synovial fluid was additionally collected from ankylosing spondylitis patients. The whole study cohort included 108 healthy donors and around 25 ankylosing spondylitis patients.

These reads were obtained on an Illumina HiSeq 2500. Quantitative 5'-RACE with molecular barcodes was used to prepare TCR beta libraries. For the original study's pipeline: A new computational method based on a probabilistic model of VDJ rearrangement was used to identify disease-linked TCR variants. TCRdb reran the public reads through fastp at Q25 and MiXCR, keeping productive beta chains. Duplicate CDR3 protein sequences are folded into a single record with the most common DNA and genes. Clone size and V and J calls follow TCRdb, not the original study. This sample lists over 450,000 distinct CDR3 sequences; about an eighth were detected once. The ten biggest clones cover under 7.5% of the sample. At the junction V is shortened by 8 bases and J by 1 base, with 20 bases in between. For CDR1 and CDR2, the germline V gene lists MGHDK and SYGVNS. The CDR3 runs 16 amino acids, cysteine and phenylalanine included. Only CDR3 DNA remains: 48 bases, in frame from the first base.

General findings and caveats noted by the study authors: The disease-linked clones were reported as significantly enriched in matched synovial fluid samples from ankylosing spondylitis patients. In peripheral blood, the disease-linked clones were found at relatively low frequencies and had a CD8+ phenotype. Some motif variants were previously reported in synovial fluid and blood of reactive arthritis patients, suggesting common disease-initiation mechanisms. Blood from ankylosing spondylitis patients appeared to be characterized by a TCR beta motif made up of several highly homologous amino acid variants.

This clonotype was counted between two and nine times. Which antigen it targets is not known. Base qualities are not recorded, but no much larger clone differs from it by a single base. This chain is built from TRBV25-1 and TRBJ1-1; the D gene is perhaps TRBD1, from 5 matching bases. The sample consisted of blood, either unsorted or a sorted T cell fraction (not recorded which). The receptor was isolated from a male donor with ankylosing spondylitis. The CDR3 region has the sequence CASQPTLRRANTEAFF. The nucleotide sequence reads as follows: TGTGCCAGCCAACCTACTCTTCGCAGGGCGAACACTGAAGCTTTCTTT.